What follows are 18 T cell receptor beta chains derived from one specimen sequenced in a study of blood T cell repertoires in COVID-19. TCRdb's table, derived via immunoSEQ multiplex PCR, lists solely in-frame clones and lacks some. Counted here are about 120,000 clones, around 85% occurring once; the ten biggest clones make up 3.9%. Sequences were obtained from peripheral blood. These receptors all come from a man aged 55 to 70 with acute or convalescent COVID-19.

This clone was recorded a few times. The chain's CDR3 is CASSFDSETEAFF. CDR3 nucleotide sequence: TGTGCCAGCAGCTTTGACAGCGAGACTGAAGCTTTCTTT. The J gene is TRBJ1-1, the V gene TRBV7-3, with a weak D call TRBD1 (5 bases). Per germline, CDR1 SGHTA and CDR2 FQGTGA. Trimming left V 3 bases short and J 5 bases short, with 10 bases between. The CDR3 has 13 amino acids.

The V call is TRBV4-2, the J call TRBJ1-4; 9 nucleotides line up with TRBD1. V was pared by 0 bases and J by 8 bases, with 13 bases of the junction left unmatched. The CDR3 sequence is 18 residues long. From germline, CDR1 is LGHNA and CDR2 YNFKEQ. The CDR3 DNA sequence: TGTGCCAGCAGCCAAGATTCCTCATCCGGGACAGGGAGGGAAAAACTGTTTTTT. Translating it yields CASSQDSSSGTGREKLFF.

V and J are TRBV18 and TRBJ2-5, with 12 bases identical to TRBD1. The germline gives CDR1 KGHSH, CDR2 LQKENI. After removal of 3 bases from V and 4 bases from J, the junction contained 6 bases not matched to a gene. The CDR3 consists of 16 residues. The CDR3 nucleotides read TGTGCCAGCTCACCCGGGACAGGGGGCCGTGGAGAGACCCAGTACTTC. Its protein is CASSPGTGGRGETQYF.

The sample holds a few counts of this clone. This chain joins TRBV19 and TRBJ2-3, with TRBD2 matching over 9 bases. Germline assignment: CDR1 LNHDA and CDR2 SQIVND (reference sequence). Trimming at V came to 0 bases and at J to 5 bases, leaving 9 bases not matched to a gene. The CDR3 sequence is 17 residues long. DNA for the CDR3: TGTGCCAGTAGTATAGAGGCGGGAGGGCCGTCGGGAGATACGCAGTATTTT. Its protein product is CASSIEAGGPSGDTQYF.

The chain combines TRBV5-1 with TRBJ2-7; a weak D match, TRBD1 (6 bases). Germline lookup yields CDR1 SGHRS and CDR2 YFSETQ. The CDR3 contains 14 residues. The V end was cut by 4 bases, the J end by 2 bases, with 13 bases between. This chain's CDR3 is CASSVHRDTYEQYF. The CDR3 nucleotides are TGCGCCAGCAGCGTCCACAGGGATACCTACGAGCAGTACTTC.

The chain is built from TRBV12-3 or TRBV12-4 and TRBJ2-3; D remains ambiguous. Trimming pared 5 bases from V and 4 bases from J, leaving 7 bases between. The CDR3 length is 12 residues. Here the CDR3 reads CASSRSSDTQYF. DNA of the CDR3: TGTGCCAGCAGTCGGTCATCAGATACGCAGTATTTT.

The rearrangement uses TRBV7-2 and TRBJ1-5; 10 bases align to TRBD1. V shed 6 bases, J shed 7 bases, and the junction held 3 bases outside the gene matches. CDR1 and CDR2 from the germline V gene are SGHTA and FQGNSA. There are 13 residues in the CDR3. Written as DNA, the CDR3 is TGTGCCAGCAGTTGGGACAGGGGCCAGCCCCAGCATTTT. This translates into CASSWDRGQPQHF.

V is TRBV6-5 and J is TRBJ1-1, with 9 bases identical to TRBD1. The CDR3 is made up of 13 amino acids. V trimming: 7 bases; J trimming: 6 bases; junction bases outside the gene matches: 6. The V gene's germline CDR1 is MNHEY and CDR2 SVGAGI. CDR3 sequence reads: CASILDRGSEAFF. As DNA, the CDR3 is TGTGCCAGCATATTGGACAGGGGCTCTGAAGCTTTCTTT.

The CDR3 protein is CASSFLGTSDRNEQFF. DNA of the CDR3: TGTGCCAGCAGCTTTTTAGGGACTAGCGATCGCAATGAGCAGTTCTTC. The V gene is TRBV5-4, the J gene TRBJ2-1; 10 nucleotides line up with TRBD2. The CDR3 consists of 16 residues. V shed 2 bases, J shed 6 bases, and the junction held 8 bases outside the gene matches. Germline lookup yields CDR1 SGHNT and CDR2 YYREEE (reference sequence).

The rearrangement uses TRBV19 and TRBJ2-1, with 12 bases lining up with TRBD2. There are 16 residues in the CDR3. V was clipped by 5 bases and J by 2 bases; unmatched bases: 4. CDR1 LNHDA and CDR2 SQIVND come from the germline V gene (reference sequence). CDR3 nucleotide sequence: TGTGCCAGTAGTCCGCTAGCGGGAGGGACCTACAATGAGCAGTTCTTC. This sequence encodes CASSPLAGGTYNEQFF.

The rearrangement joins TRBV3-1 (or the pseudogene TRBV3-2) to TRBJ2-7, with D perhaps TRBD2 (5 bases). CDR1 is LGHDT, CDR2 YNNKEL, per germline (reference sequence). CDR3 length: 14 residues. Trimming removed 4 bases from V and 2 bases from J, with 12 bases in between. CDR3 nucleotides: TGTGCCAGCAGCCGAACCGGGATTACCTACGAGCAGTACTTC. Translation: CASSRTGITYEQYF.

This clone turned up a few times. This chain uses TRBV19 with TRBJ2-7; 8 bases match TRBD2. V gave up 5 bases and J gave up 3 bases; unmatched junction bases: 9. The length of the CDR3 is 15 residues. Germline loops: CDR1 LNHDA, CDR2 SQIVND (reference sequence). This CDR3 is CASSLGTSGFYEQYF. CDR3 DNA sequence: TGTGCCAGTAGTCTAGGAACTAGCGGCTTCTACGAGCAGTACTTC.

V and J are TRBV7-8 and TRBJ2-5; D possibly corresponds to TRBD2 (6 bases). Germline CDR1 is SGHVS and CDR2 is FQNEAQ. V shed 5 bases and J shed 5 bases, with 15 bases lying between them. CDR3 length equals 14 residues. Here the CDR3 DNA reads TGTGCCAGCAGCCACGGGACTTTGAGGGAGACCCAGTACTTC. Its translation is CASSHGTLRETQYF.

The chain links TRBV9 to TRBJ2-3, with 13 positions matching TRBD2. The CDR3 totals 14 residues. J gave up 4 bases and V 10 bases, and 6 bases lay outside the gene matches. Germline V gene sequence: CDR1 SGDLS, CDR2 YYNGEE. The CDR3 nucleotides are TGTGCCTCATCCGGACTAGCGGGAGCAGATACGCAGTATTTT. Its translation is CASSGLAGADTQYF.

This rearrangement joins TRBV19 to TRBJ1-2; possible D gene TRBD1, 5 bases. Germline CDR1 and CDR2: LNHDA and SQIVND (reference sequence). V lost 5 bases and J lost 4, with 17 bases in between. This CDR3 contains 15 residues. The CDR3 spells CASSSGETAVYGYTF. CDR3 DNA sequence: TGTGCCAGTAGTTCCGGAGAGACAGCAGTCTATGGCTACACCTTC.

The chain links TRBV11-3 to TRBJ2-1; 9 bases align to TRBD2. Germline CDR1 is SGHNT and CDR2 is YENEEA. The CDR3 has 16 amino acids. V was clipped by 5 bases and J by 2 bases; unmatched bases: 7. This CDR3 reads CASSGVAGDTYNEQFF. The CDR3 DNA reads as TGTGCCAGCAGCGGGGTAGCGGGAGACACCTACAATGAGCAGTTCTTC.

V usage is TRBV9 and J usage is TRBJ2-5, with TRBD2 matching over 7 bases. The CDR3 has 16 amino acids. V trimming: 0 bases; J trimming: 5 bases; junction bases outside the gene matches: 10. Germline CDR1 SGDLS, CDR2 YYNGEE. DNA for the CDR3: TGTGCCAGCAGCGTAGAGGTCCGGGGGGAGAGGGAGACCCAGTACTTC. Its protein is CASSVEVRGERETQYF.

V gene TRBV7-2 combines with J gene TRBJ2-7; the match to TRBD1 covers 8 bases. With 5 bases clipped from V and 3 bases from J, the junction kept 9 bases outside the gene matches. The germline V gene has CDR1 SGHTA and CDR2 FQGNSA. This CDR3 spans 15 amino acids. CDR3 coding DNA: TGTGCCAGCAGCCCAGACGGCACAGGGGGCTACGAGCAGTACTTC. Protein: CASSPDGTGGYEQYF.